The next 18 T cell receptor beta chains were all read from a single sample in a study of blood T cell repertoires in COVID-19. The data were produced by immunoSEQ multiplex PCR, yet TCRdb's version contains in-frame clones alone and is incomplete. The sample includes tens of thousands of clones, more than 70% of them seen just once. The specimen was peripheral blood. These receptors all come from an elderly woman with acute or convalescent COVID-19.

CDR3 protein: CASIPRGGATEAFF. The CDR3 DNA is TGTGCCAGCATCCCCCGGGGGGGCGCGACTGAAGCTTTCTTT. The rearrangement links TRBV7-9 to TRBJ1-1; perhaps TRBD1 as D (6 bases). Germline V CDR1 and CDR2: SEHNR, FQNEAQ (reference sequence). V was cut by 7 bases and J by 5 bases, with 17 bases left in between. This CDR3 is built from 14 residues.

This clone is a singleton in its sample. The J gene is TRBJ2-3, the V gene TRBV19; 11 bases line up with TRBD2. Germline CDR1 LNHDA, CDR2 SQIVND (reference sequence). The CDR3 totals 14 residues. V lost 6 bases and J lost 1; bases outside the gene matches: 0. This CDR3 is CASRLAGGTDTQYF. The CDR3 DNA follows: TGTGCCAGTAGACTAGCGGGGGGCACAGATACGCAGTATTTT.

This clone has only one observation. This chain's CDR3 is CASAFGGSGGTDTQYF. The DNA for the CDR3 is TGTGCCAGCGCCTTTGGGGGCAGCGGGGGCACAGATACGCAGTATTTT. The chain couples TRBV2 to TRBJ2-3, with a weak D call TRBD2 (7 bases). CDR1 and CDR2 (germline): SNHLY, FYNNEI. The V and J ends lost 8 bases and 1 base respectively, with 19 bases between them. This CDR3 spans 16 amino acids.

The gene calls are TRBV24-1 and TRBJ2-2; TRBD1 matches 11 bases. V lost 8 bases and J lost 4; bases outside the gene matches: 2. The CDR3 contains 14 residues. Per the germline V gene, CDR1 is KGHDR and CDR2 is SFDVKD. The CDR3 bases are TGTGCCACCATGGACAGGGGGCCCACCGGGGAGCTGTTTTTT. Protein: CATMDRGPTGELFF.

CDR3 in amino acids: CASSHLREAFF. The CDR3 coding sequence is TGTGCCAGCAGCCACCTGCGTGAAGCTTTCTTT. The chain carries TRBV3-1 (or the pseudogene TRBV3-2) and TRBJ1-1; no clear D. V lost 3 bases to trimming and J lost 7 bases, with 6 bases between them. CDR3 length: 11 amino acids. In germline, CDR1 is LGHDT, CDR2 YNNKEL (reference sequence).

This clone was seen a single time. This sequence joins TRBV13 and TRBJ2-1; 11 nucleotides align to TRBD2. Trimming removed 6 bases from V and 8 bases from J; junction bases left unmatched: 6. Germline V CDR1 and CDR2: PRHDT, FYEKMQ (reference sequence). This CDR3 contains 14 residues. In DNA form, the CDR3 reads TGTGCCAGCAGAATAGCGGGGGGGGTATATGAGCAGTTCTTC. Protein sequence: CASRIAGGVYEQFF.

The gene calls are TRBV29-1 and TRBJ2-1; 8 bases align to TRBD2. The CDR3 length is 17 residues. With 0 bases clipped from V and 8 bases from J, the junction kept 15 bases outside the gene matches. CDR1 is SQVTM, CDR2 ANQGSEA, per germline. CDR3 nucleotides: TGCAGCGTTGAAGATCTTCATGGGGGACTAGGAGTCGATGAGCAGTTCTTC. Translation gives CSVEDLHGGLGVDEQFF.

The V gene is TRBV15, the J gene TRBJ2-7; D perhaps matches TRBD2 (6 bases). Germline lookup yields CDR1 LNHNV and CDR2 YYDKDF (reference sequence). The V gene lost 1 base and the J gene lost 7 bases, with 17 bases spanning the gap. The CDR3 sequence is 15 residues long. In DNA, the CDR3 is TGTGCCACCAGCAGAGTTTCCGGGACTTTGGGGGAGCAGTACTTC. This encodes CATSRVSGTLGEQYF.

This clone was seen only once. This sequence joins TRBV7-9 and TRBJ2-2, with a possible D match to TRBD2 (5 bases). V was shortened by 0 bases and J by 6 bases, with 5 bases between the two germline ends. From germline, CDR1 is SEHNR and CDR2 FQNEAQ (reference sequence). This CDR3 is built from 13 residues. In DNA form, the CDR3 reads TGTGCCAGCAGCTTAGCCGGGGCCGGGGAGCTGTTTTTT. This gives the protein CASSLAGAGELFF.

This clone has a single count. The genes are TRBV10-3 and TRBJ2-1; 10 bases align to TRBD2. J lost 10 bases, V lost 0 bases, and 6 bases had no gene match. This CDR3 comprises 15 residues. CDR1 ENHRY and CDR2 SYGVKD come from the germline V gene. Here the CDR3 DNA reads TGTGCCATCAGTGAGTCGGGGCTAGCGGGAGACGAGCAGTTCTTC. The encoded protein is CAISESGLAGDEQFF.

V gene TRBV5-4 combines with J gene TRBJ2-2, with 7 bases matching TRBD2. V lost 0 bases and J lost 5; bases outside the gene matches: 7. Germline V gene lookup returns CDR1 SGHNT and CDR2 YYREEE (reference sequence). The CDR3 loop spans 16 amino acids. This CDR3 reads CASSLAEAGRTGELFF. CDR3 nucleotide sequence: TGTGCCAGCAGCTTGGCTGAAGCGGGACGAACCGGGGAGCTGTTTTTT.

The gene calls are TRBV5-1 and TRBJ2-3, with TRBD1 identical over 8 bases. The V gene's germline CDR1 is SGHRS and CDR2 YFSETQ. V shed 4 bases, J shed 2 bases, and the junction held 6 bases outside the gene matches. This CDR3 contains 15 residues. The CDR3 DNA reads TGCGCCAGCAGCCCCGGGGACAGGCTCACAGATACGCAGTATTTT. Translating it yields CASSPGDRLTDTQYF.

V and J are TRBV5-4 and TRBJ2-5, with TRBD2 identical over 15 bases. The CDR3 extends over 17 amino acids. Unmatched junction bases numbered 7, after V lost 3 bases and J lost 4 bases. Germline lookup yields CDR1 SGHNT and CDR2 YYREEE (reference sequence). CDR3 in DNA: TGTGCCAGCAGCTCTGGACTAGCGGGGGGGCTGGTAGAGACCCAGTACTTC. This encodes CASSSGLAGGLVETQYF.

This clone occurred once. V and J are TRBV19 and TRBJ1-2, with D perhaps matching TRBD1 (6 bases). V was clipped by 8 bases and J by 2 bases, with 18 bases between them. The CDR3 has 15 amino acids. Per germline, CDR1 LNHDA and CDR2 SQIVND (reference sequence). The CDR3 loop reads CASSGLGTPNYGYTF. The CDR3 DNA is TGTGCCAGTTCCGGGCTAGGGACACCCAACTATGGCTACACCTTC.

The chain joins TRBV6-5 to TRBJ2-7; 9 nucleotides align to TRBD1. There are 14 residues in the CDR3. Germline V gives CDR1 MNHEY, CDR2 SVGAGI. J was trimmed by 3 bases and V by 6 bases; bases with no gene match: 6. The CDR3, as DNA: TGTGCCAGCAGGCGGGGGACAGGGATCTACGAGCAGTACTTC. This encodes CASRRGTGIYEQYF.

V and J are TRBV3-1 (or the pseudogene TRBV3-2) and TRBJ2-1; TRBD2 matches 10 bases. In germline, CDR1 is LGHDT, CDR2 YNNKEL (reference sequence). V was clipped by 3 bases and J by 0 bases; unmatched bases: 2. The CDR3 runs to 16 residues. The CDR3 loop is CASSHSGGSSYNEQFF. CDR3 nucleotide sequence: TGTGCCAGCAGCCATAGCGGGGGGAGCTCCTACAATGAGCAGTTCTTC.

The chain joins TRBV5-1 to TRBJ2-7; TRBD2 is a possible D gene (5 bases). The germline V gene encodes CDR1 SGHRS and CDR2 YFSETQ. The V end was cut by 0 bases, the J end by 2 bases, with 12 bases between. The length of the CDR3 is 15 residues. CDR3 in DNA: TGCGCCAGCAGCTTGGGGCTAGCAAGTCCCTACGAGCAGTACTTC. Protein: CASSLGLASPYEQYF.

This chain uses TRBV19 with TRBJ1-3, with TRBD1 identical over 8 bases. Germline CDR1 is LNHDA and CDR2 is SQIVND (reference sequence). The CDR3 totals 13 residues. The J segment lost 2 bases and the V segment lost 8 bases, leaving 2 bases of the junction unmatched. The CDR3 region is CASSGGPGNTIYF. CDR3 coding DNA: TGTGCCAGTTCAGGGGGCCCTGGAAACACCATATATTTT.